Below, 2 T cell receptor beta chains from the same sample are listed, as sequenced in a study of T cells after yellow fever vaccination. TCRdb called the 5' RACE reads again in MiXCR, with one record for every CDR3 protein. The table records about 310,000 distinct CDR3 sequences, 3% to 4.5% of them present only once. Here the sequenced sample was PBMCs, taken on the day of the yellow fever booster vaccination. All receptors come from a man younger than 30 who received the YFV17D yellow fever vaccine.

This clonotype was counted at least ten times. The CDR3 DNA reads TGTGCCAGCAGCGTAGAAGCGGAGAGCACAGATACGCAGTATTTT. Its translation is CASSVEAESTDTQYF. The rearrangement links TRBV9 to TRBJ2-3, with D possibly being TRBD2 (5 bases). Germline CDR1 and CDR2: SGDLS and YYNGEE. V lost 0 bases and J 0 bases, leaving 8 bases between the germline ends. The CDR3 has 15 amino acids.

This clonotype was counted many times. The rearrangement joins TRBV12-3 or TRBV12-4 to TRBJ1-5; D is uncertain. The CDR3 covers 14 residues. With 3 bases removed from V and 6 bases from J, the gap between germline ends came to 12 bases. The CDR3 DNA reads as TGTGCCAGCAGTTTGGAGACACCGGTTCAGCCCCAGCATTTT. Protein: CASSLETPVQPQHF.